The sequence of this T cell receptor (beta chain) was determined in a study of blood T cell repertoires in COVID-19. The CDR3 runs 18 residues. CDR1 is MNHEY, CDR2 SMNVEV, per germline (reference sequence). Unmatched junction bases numbered 20, after V lost 10 bases and J lost 6 bases. TCRdb's table, derived via immunoSEQ multiplex PCR, lists solely in-frame clones and lacks some. Seen here are 130,000 to 150,000 clones, 80% observed once, and the top ten hold approximately 13%. Sequenced: peripheral blood. The J gene is TRBJ2-4, the V gene TRBV27; 11 bases are a match to TRBD2. The receptor comes from a man in his fifties or sixties with active or convalescent COVID-19. The CDR3 DNA reads as TGTGCCACCACGCGAGGGGTAGCGGGAGGGATCGGGCGAAACATTCAGTACTTC. Translating it yields CATTRGVAGGIGRNIQYF.